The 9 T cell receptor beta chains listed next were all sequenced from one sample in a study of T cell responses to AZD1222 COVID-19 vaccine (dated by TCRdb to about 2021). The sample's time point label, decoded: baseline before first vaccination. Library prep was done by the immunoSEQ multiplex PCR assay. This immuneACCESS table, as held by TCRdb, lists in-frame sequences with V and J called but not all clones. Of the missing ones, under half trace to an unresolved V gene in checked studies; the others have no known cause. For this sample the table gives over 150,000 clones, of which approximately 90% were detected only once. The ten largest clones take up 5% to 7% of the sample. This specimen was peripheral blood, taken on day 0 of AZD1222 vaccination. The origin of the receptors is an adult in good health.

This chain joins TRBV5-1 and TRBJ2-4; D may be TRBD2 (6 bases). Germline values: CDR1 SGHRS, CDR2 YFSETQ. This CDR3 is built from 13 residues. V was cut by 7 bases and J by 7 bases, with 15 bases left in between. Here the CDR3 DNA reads TGCGCCAGCGCCCCGGTGGAGGGGAACATTCAGTACTTC. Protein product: CASAPVEGNIQYF.

CDR3 nucleotide sequence: TGTGCCAGCAGTTTACGGGGGTACTTC. Translated: CASSLRGYF. The chain employs TRBV27 and TRBJ2-7; maybe TRBD2 (5 bases). This CDR3 has 9 amino acids. V was shortened by 2 bases and J by 12 bases, with 5 bases between the two germline ends. The V gene's germline CDR1 is MNHEY and CDR2 SMNVEV (reference sequence).

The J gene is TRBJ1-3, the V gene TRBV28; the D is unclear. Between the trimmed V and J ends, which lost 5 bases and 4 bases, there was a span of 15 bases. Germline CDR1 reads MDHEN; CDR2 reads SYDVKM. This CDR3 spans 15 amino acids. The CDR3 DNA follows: TGTGCCAGCAGTCCTAGGGCGGGAACCGGAAACACCATATATTTT. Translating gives CASSPRAGTGNTIYF. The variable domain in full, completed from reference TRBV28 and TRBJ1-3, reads DVKVTQSSRYLVKRTGEKVFLECVQDMDHENMFWYRQDPGLGLRLIYFSYDVKMKEKGDIPEGYSVSREKKERFSLILESASTNQTSMYLCASSPRAGTGNTIYFGEGSWLTVV.

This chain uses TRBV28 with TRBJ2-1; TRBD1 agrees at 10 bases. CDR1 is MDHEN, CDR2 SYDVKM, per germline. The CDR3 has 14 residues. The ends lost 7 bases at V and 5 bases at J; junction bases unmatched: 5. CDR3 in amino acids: CASIGQGGNNEQFF. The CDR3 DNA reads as TGTGCCAGCATCGGACAGGGGGGGAACAATGAGCAGTTCTTC.

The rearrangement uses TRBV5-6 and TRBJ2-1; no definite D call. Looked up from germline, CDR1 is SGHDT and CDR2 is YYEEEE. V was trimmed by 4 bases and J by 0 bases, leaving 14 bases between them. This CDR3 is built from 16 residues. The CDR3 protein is CASSKRNPLSYNEQFF. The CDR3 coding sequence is TGTGCCAGCAGCAAACGTAACCCGCTCTCCTACAATGAGCAGTTCTTC.

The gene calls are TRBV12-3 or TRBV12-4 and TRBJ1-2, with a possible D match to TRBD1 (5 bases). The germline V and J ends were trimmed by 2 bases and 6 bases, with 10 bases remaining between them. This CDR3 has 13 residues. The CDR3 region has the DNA TGTGCCAGCAGTTTAAGGCTAGGGGATGGCTACACCTTC. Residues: CASSLRLGDGYTF.

The CDR3 loop reads CASSPRRGGKETQYF. In nucleotides, the CDR3 is TGTGCCAGCAGCCCAAGGAGGGGAGGTAAAGAGACCCAGTACTTC. The gene calls are TRBV3-1 (or the pseudogene TRBV3-2) and TRBJ2-5, with D possibly TRBD2 on 6 matching bases. The length of the CDR3 is 15 residues. V gave up 4 bases and J gave up 3 bases, with 15 bases separating them. The germline V gene has CDR1 LGHDT and CDR2 YNNKEL (reference sequence).

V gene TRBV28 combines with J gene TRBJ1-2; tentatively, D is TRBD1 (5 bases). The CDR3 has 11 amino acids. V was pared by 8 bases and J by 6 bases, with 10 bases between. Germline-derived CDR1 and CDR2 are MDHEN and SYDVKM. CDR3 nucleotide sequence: TGTGCCAGCGGGGGATGGGATGGCTACACCTTC. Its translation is CASGGWDGYTF.

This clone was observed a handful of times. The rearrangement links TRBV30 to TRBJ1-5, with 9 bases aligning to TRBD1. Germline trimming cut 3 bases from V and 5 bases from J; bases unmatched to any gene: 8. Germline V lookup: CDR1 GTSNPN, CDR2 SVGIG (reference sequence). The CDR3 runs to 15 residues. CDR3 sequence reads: CAWRPRDRVDQPQHF. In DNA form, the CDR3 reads TGTGCCTGGAGACCTCGGGACAGGGTCGATCAGCCCCAGCATTTT.